A selection of T cell receptor beta chains follows, all from one sample in a study of blood T cell repertoires in COVID-19. Assay: immunoSEQ multiplex PCR; the TCRdb copy retains only in-frame clones and omits some. This table has over 65,000 clones, about 86% appearing once. Sequencing was performed on peripheral blood. These receptors all come from a man older than 75 with acute or convalescent COVID-19. Each CDR3 is given with its conserved first and last residue. The order of the fields is V gene, J gene, clone size, D gene, CDR3 DNA, CDR3 protein. A D gene is named only where the DNA matches it firmly. Not all rows give a size; the values are once, few, many and, for expanded clones, a class.

TRBV2	TRBJ2-7	once	.	TGTGCCAGCAGGGCCAGCTCCTACGAGCAGTACTTC	CASRASSYEQYF
TRBV28	TRBJ1-2	.	TRBD1	TGTGCCAGCAGTGGACCGGGACAGACCCTCAACCCCTATGGCTACACCTTC	CASSGPGQTLNPYGYTF
TRBV28	TRBJ1-5	few	.	TGTGCCAGCAGTTTCCACGTGACACCATACCAGCCCCAGCATTTT	CASSFHVTPYQPQHF
TRBV13	TRBJ1-1	.	.	TGTGCCAGCAGCAACACGGAGGGGATCGACACTGAAGCTTTCTTT	CASSNTEGIDTEAFF
TRBV6-1	TRBJ2-1	.	TRBD1	TGTGCCAGCAGTGAGACAGGGGGCTCGGGTGAGCAGTTCTTC	CASSETGGSGEQFF
TRBV20-1	TRBJ2-1	once	.	TGCAGTGCCAGAGGCGATGAGCAGTTCTTC	CSARGDEQFF
TRBV28	TRBJ1-1	.	.	TGTGCCAGCAATAACCTTGGACAGTCGAGCACTGAAGCTTTCTTT	CASNNLGQSSTEAFF
TRBV5-4	TRBJ2-7	.	.	TGTGCCAGCAGCTTGATCAGCACTCAGGGCGAGCAGTACTTC	CASSLISTQGEQYF
TRBV2	TRBJ1-2	.	.	TGTGCCAGCAGGGGGACTCTCGATCGCTATGGCTACACCTTC	CASRGTLDRYGYTF
TRBV5-1	TRBJ1-1	few	TRBD1	TGCGCCAGCAGCTTTGACAGGGGGGAAGCTTTCTTT	CASSFDRGEAFF
TRBV27	TRBJ2-3	.	.	TGTGCCAGCAGTTCCAGCAGGTCGAGCACAGATACGCAGTATTTT	CASSSSRSSTDTQYF
TRBV6-6	TRBJ1-6	once	TRBD1	TGTGCCAGCAGTTACCGACAGGGGGATTATAATTCACCCCTCCACTTT	CASSYRQGDYNSPLHF
TRBV15	TRBJ1-2	once	.	TGTGCCACCAGCAGAGGGGGCGCGTCCTATGGCTACACCTTC	CATSRGGASYGYTF
TRBV3-1/TRBV3-2	TRBJ2-3	.	TRBD1	TGTGCCACCGTCAGGGGGGATACGCAGTATTTT	CATVRGDTQYF
TRBV7-9	TRBJ2-2	few	.	TGTGCCAGCAGCTTAGGCCACAGAGACACCGGGGAGCTGTTTTTT	CASSLGHRDTGELFF
TRBV6-5	TRBJ1-5	.	TRBD1	TGTGCCAGCAGTTTCCGGGACAGGGGCGATCAGCCCCAGCATTTT	CASSFRDRGDQPQHF
TRBV18	TRBJ2-1	.	TRBD2	TGTGCCAGCTCACCCTTTAGGGCTAGCGGGACGACGAATGAGCAGTTCTTC	CASSPFRASGTTNEQFF
TRBV2	TRBJ2-3	few	.	TGTGCCAGCAGCCCAGGGACAGATACGCAGTATTTT	CASSPGTDTQYF